Each of the 5 T cell receptor beta chains below was sequenced from the same sample in a study of kidney transplant recipient with SARS-CoV-2 infection. TCRdb recomputed calls from the reads with MiXCR, one row per CDR3 protein. The profile shows 200,000 to 300,000 distinct CDR3 sequences, 25% to 35% of them singletons. The source was a blood sample, collected at baseline and on day 111 from a kidney transplant recipient. The receptors originated from a male patient aged 25-45 years who had COVID-19 and was a kidney transplant recipient. Some T cells may originate from the graft donor.

This clonotype was counted a few times. The rearrangement links TRBV3-1 to TRBJ2-5; TRBD2 agrees at 8 bases. V trimming: 1 base; J trimming: 4 bases; junction bases outside the gene matches: 5. This CDR3 is built from 15 residues. The germline V gene has CDR1 LGHDT and CDR2 YNNKEL (reference sequence). This CDR3 reads CASSQGTSQLETQYF. In DNA form, the CDR3 reads TGTGCCAGCAGCCAAGGGACTAGCCAACTAGAGACCCAGTACTTC.

Comments on this clonotype: A much bigger clone sits one base away, suggesting this may be a read error. The rearrangement joins TRBV21-1 to TRBJ2-3; the listed D gene, TRBD2, was not tested against the DNA. TRBV21-1 is listed as a pseudogene. The CDR3 consists of 15 residues. The chain's CDR3 is CASSEREWIADTQYF. The CDR3 region has the DNA TGTGCCAGCAGCGAGCGGGAGTGGATCGCAGATACGCAGTATTTT.

This clonotype was found many times. The chain joins TRBV25-1 to TRBJ1-2; D is undetermined. The germline V gene has CDR1 MGHDK and CDR2 SYGVNS. V was pared by 4 bases and J by 4 bases, with 22 bases between. CDR3 length: 17 amino acids. The CDR3 nucleotides read TGTGCCAGCAGTGTAGGAATAGAACTGGGAAAGACCTATGGCTACACCTTC. Encoded protein: CASSVGIELGKTYGYTF.

This clonotype came up many times. This chain uses TRBV7-4 with TRBJ2-6, with D maybe TRBD1 (5 bases). The CDR3 has 19 amino acids. Germline values: CDR1 SGHVT, CDR2 SQSDAQ. Trimming removed 5 bases from V and 5 bases from J, with 25 bases in between. The DNA of the CDR3 is TGTGCCAGCAGCCAGGACATCTTCAGCTCACAAAGTCGGGCCAACGTCCTGACTTTC. Protein sequence: CASSQDIFSSQSRANVLTF. Together with reference TRBV7-4 and TRBJ2-6, the CDR3 gives the full variable domain: GAGVSQSPRYKVAKRGRDVALRCDSISGHVTLYWYRQTLGQGSEVLTYSQSDAQRDKSGRPSGRFSAERPERSVSTLKIQRTEQGDSAVYLCASSQDIFSSQSRANVLTFGAGSRLTVL.

With respect to this clonotype: Since a much larger clone is just one base distant, this may be a read error. This rearrangement joins TRBV3-2 to TRBJ2-4. TRBJ2-7 explains the end of the DNA better; the J call may be wrong. TRBV3-2 is described as a pseudogene. The CDR3 is made up of 11 amino acids. DNA for the CDR3: TGTACCAGCAGCCTCATGTACGAGCAGTACTTC. Amino acids: CTSSLMYEQYF.